Given below is one T cell receptor beta chain in context. The data stem from a study of CD8 T cells in Susac syndrome. Random-hexamer reverse transcription was applied to roughly 0.5 to 1 ug RNA. TCRdb processed the immunoSEQ multiplex PCR reads anew with MiXCR; each CDR3 protein has one entry. Of over 150,000 distinct CDR3 sequences detected, 90% to 95% appear once; the ten largest clones hold roughly 0.088%. The origin of this receptor is a human donor with multiple sclerosis. The sequenced sample was CD4+ T cells from PBMCs.

Here the CDR3 reads CSARDPAGGTETQYF. CDR3 DNA sequence: TGCAGTGCTAGAGACCCAGCGGGGGGGACGGAGACCCAGTACTTC. The rearrangement joins TRBV20-1 to TRBJ2-5; TRBD2 matches 10 bases. Germline loops: CDR1 DFQATT, CDR2 SNEGSKA (reference sequence). CDR3 size: 15 residues. J gave up 5 bases and V 0 bases, and 6 bases lay outside the gene matches.